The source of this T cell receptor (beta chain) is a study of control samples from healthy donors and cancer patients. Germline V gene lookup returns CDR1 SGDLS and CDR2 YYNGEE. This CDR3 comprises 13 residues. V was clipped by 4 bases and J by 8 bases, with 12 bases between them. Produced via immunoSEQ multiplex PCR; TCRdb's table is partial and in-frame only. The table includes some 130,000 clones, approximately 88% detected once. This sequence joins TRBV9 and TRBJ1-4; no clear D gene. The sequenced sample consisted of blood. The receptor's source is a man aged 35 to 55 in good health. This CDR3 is CASSFRMGEKLFF. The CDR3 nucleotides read TGTGCCAGCAGCTTCCGAATGGGGGAAAAACTGTTTTTT.